This T cell receptor beta chain appears in the sequencing data of a study of T cells in localized non-small cell lung cancer. Profiling relied on immunoSEQ multiplex PCR, and the TCRdb table lists in-frame clones only, not all of them. Of 2,000 to 2,500 clones in the sample, roughly 25% were seen once. Overall study results and limits: Uninvolved adjacent lung showed higher T cell clonality than tumor. One tumor region alone was sequenced, and heterogeneity therefore remains possible.

This CDR3 is 13 amino acids long. In germline, CDR1 is MDHEN, CDR2 SYDVKM. V was cut by 6 bases and J by 5 bases, with 12 bases left in between. Comment on this clone: What it binds is not known.

J is TRBJ2-3 and V is TRBV28, with D perhaps matching TRBD2 (6 bases). The material was lung tumor tissue, obtained before any cancer treatment. The sequence was obtained from a man aged 40 to 69 with stage III lung adenocarcinoma. The CDR3 loop is CASRASEGDTQYF. CDR3 DNA sequence: TGTGCCAGCAGGGCCTCGGAGGGAGATACGCAGTATTTT.